The T cell receptor (beta chain) under discussion was sequenced for a study of sequential checkpoint blockade in melanoma. Generated by immunoSEQ multiplex PCR, the TCRdb table keeps only in-frame clones and is missing some. The top ten clones hold about 23% of a sample with around 16,000 clones, around 92% of them seen once. This sample's treatment: randomized to nivolumab then ipilimumab (arm A) or the reverse (arm B). CDR1 GTSNPN and CDR2 SVGIG come from the germline V gene (reference sequence). Trimming stripped 0 bases from V and 1 base from J, with 7 bases between. The length of the CDR3 is 14 residues.

The receptor comes from a human donor with melanoma. Sequences were derived from CD8+ T cells sorted from blood (inferred from file names), sampled from a patient given nivolumab and ipilimumab in sequence. V usage is TRBV30 and J usage is TRBJ1-3; D is ambiguous. The CDR3 coding sequence is TGTGCCTGGAGTGTAACAGATTCTGGAAACACCATATATTTT. This encodes CAWSVTDSGNTIYF.